This TCR beta chain was sequenced during a study of beta chain features in type 1 diabetes. Study conclusions and caveats: Comparison showed that naive, central memory and Treg TCRB repertoires appeared more similar among patients than among healthy donors. Insertion counts at VDJ junctions were lower in type 1 diabetes patients, who also showed more deletions there.

The CDR3 spans 14 residues. The table lists this clone with a few counts. Its specificity is unknown. Reverse transcribing all isolated RNA meant expressed TCRB transcripts were sequenced. Measured with immunoSEQ multiplex PCR; TCRdb has only the in-frame clones, and not every one. The sample holds about 150,000 clones, 9% to 9.5% seen once. In total, each donor contributed a single heparinised blood draw that averaged around 0.12 L. The gene calls are TRBV21-1 and TRBJ2-7; no DNA check was done on the table's D call, TRBD1. TRBV21-1 is a documented pseudogene. This clonotype was obtained from a man aged 18-30 years in good health. The sequenced material came from central memory CD4+ T cells from blood. This CDR3 is CASSRTGRYYEQYF. CDR3 coding DNA: TGTGCCAGCAGCAGAACAGGGCGCTACTACGAGCAGTACTTC.